Each of the 19 T cell receptor beta chains below was sequenced from the same sample in a study of cytomegalovirus exposure and HLA in healthy donors. 13 Jbeta primers and 60 Vbeta primers were used for the PCR. Libraries were prepared by immunoSEQ multiplex PCR; TCRdb keeps only in-frame clonotypes and omits some of them. The sample shows fewer than 150,000 clones, 73% of them seen only once. The source material was PBMCs. The receptors derive from a human donor in good health.

This chain uses TRBV30 with TRBJ2-7; 8 bases are a match to TRBD2. CDR1 and CDR2 (germline): GTSNPN, SVGIG (reference sequence). This CDR3 has 12 residues. J lost 8 bases, V lost 3 bases, and 6 bases had no gene match. In DNA form, the CDR3 reads TGTGCCTGGAGCTACGGGGGGGGCCAGCAGTACTTC. This codes for CAWSYGGGQQYF.

This clone was detected only once. The genes are TRBV4-2 and TRBJ2-3; 8 bases are shared with TRBD1. Trimming took 1 base from V and 2 from J; bases not matched to a gene: 5. There are 16 residues in the CDR3. From germline, CDR1 is LGHNA and CDR2 YNFKEQ. The CDR3 DNA follows: TGTGCCAGCAGCCAAGTCGACAGGGGCTACACAGATACGCAGTATTTT. Protein sequence: CASSQVDRGYTDTQYF.

This chain uses TRBV5-6 with TRBJ2-1; 8 bases match TRBD2. V lost 6 bases, J lost 4 bases, and 9 bases stayed unmatched. The germline CDR1 and CDR2 sequences are SGHDT and YYEEEE. The CDR3 loop spans 15 amino acids. CDR3 bases: TGTGCCAGCACCAATCTAGCGGGTGATTACAATGAGCAGTTCTTC. Its translation is CASTNLAGDYNEQFF.

The V gene is TRBV30, the J gene TRBJ1-2; 8 bases are shared with TRBD1. CDR3 length: 15 residues. Trimming cost V 3 bases and J 2 bases; bases outside gene matches: 8. The germline V gene has CDR1 GTSNPN and CDR2 SVGIG (reference sequence). The CDR3 bases are TGTGCCTGGAGCGCATACAGGGGGGGGAACTATGGCTACACCTTC. It yields the protein CAWSAYRGGNYGYTF.

A few counts support this clone. V and J are TRBV9 and TRBJ1-2, with 9 nucleotides matching TRBD1. The CDR3 extends over 15 amino acids. Per germline, CDR1 SGDLS and CDR2 YYNGEE. V was pared by 1 base and J by 7 bases, with 8 bases of the junction left unmatched. The CDR3 sequence is CASSVNPTGGGGYTF. The CDR3 DNA sequence: TGTGCCAGCAGCGTAAACCCGACAGGGGGGGGTGGCTACACCTTC.

The chain couples TRBV19 to TRBJ2-1, with D maybe TRBD2 (6 bases). The CDR3 has 12 residues. In germline, CDR1 is LNHDA, CDR2 SQIVND (reference sequence). V dropped 4 bases and J dropped 7 bases, with 8 bases sitting between them. The CDR3 protein is CASSSGGNEQFF. The CDR3, as DNA: TGTGCCAGTAGTAGTGGGGGGAATGAGCAGTTCTTC.

This rearrangement joins TRBV6-1 to TRBJ2-2; possible D gene TRBD1, 6 bases. Trimming stripped 4 bases from V and 3 bases from J, with 9 bases between. Germline V gives CDR1 MNHNS, CDR2 SASEGT. CDR3 length equals 14 residues. Here the CDR3 DNA reads TGTGCCAGCAGTGTGGACAGCTACACCGGGGAGCTGTTTTTT. Its protein is CASSVDSYTGELFF.

The gene calls are TRBV5-1 and TRBJ2-7, with no clear D. The V end lost 1 base, the J end lost 6 bases, and 23 bases lay between the germline ends. Germline values: CDR1 SGHRS, CDR2 YFSETQ. The CDR3 has 17 amino acids. CDR3 coding DNA: TGCGCCAGCAGCTTGAATCTCAGGCCAGGTTCTGCCTCCGAGCAGTACTTC. Protein: CASSLNLRPGSASEQYF.

The chain has TRBV10-3 and TRBJ1-5; tentative D call: TRBD1 (5 bases). V shed 4 bases and J shed 3 bases, with 10 bases lying between them. Looked up from germline, CDR1 is ENHRY and CDR2 is SYGVKD. The CDR3 sequence is 14 residues long. In DNA form, the CDR3 reads TGTGCCATCAGTGCCACACAGGCCAATCAGCCCCAGCATTTT. This sequence encodes CAISATQANQPQHF.

J is TRBJ2-5 and V is TRBV7-3, with 13 nucleotides matching TRBD2. Trimming removed 6 bases from V and 3 bases from J; junction bases left unmatched: 4. This CDR3 is 15 amino acids long. The germline CDR1 and CDR2 sequences are SGHTA and FQGTGA. The CDR3 is CASSKGLAGEETQYF. In DNA, the CDR3 is TGTGCCAGCAGTAAAGGACTAGCGGGAGAAGAGACCCAGTACTTC.

The chain combines TRBV11-2 with TRBJ2-7, with a weak D call TRBD2 (5 bases). Trimming cost V 1 base and J 6 bases, with 13 bases left between them. The CDR3 consists of 14 residues. Germline-derived CDR1 and CDR2 are SGHAT and FQNNGV. The CDR3 protein is CASSLVRGSIEQYF. The CDR3 region has the DNA TGTGCCAGCAGCTTAGTCCGGGGATCGATCGAGCAGTACTTC.

The chain has TRBV1 and TRBJ1-5; TRBD1 reflects the table's D call only, with no check against the DNA. TRBV1 is assigned pseudogene status. The CDR3 has 18 amino acids. The chain's CDR3 is CTSSQDIRRQGAVQPQHF. Written as DNA, the CDR3 is TGCACCAGCAGCCAAGACATCCGCCGACAGGGGGCGGTTCAGCCCCAGCATTTT.

Regarding this clone: It is unclear where the CDR3 begins or ends on the DNA, so no DNA is shown, and the CDR3 is as TCRdb lists it. The chain has TRBV21-1 and TRBJ1-5; TRBD1, the table's D call, was not compared with the DNA. TRBV21-1 is classified as a pseudogene. With termini counted, the CDR3 has 15 amino acids. Here the CDR3 reads CASSKVGGGNQPQHF.

This clone was picked up one time. The chain employs TRBV21-1 and TRBJ2-3; TRBD1, as called in the table, went unchecked against the DNA. TRBV21-1 is termed a pseudogene. This CDR3 has 15 residues. The CDR3 here is CASRMRQGGTDTQYF. The CDR3 DNA sequence: TGTGCCAGCAGAATGAGACAGGGAGGCACAGATACGCAGTATTTT.

The chain recombines TRBV7-9 with TRBJ2-7, with D maybe TRBD2 (6 bases). CDR1 is SEHNR and CDR2 is FQNEAQ in the germline V gene (reference sequence). The V gene lost 1 base and the J gene lost 2 bases, with 6 bases spanning the gap. This CDR3 comprises 13 residues. The CDR3 spells CASSLGGTYEQYF. In DNA, the CDR3 is TGTGCCAGCAGCTTAGGCGGGACCTACGAGCAGTACTTC.

This sequence joins TRBV4-1 and TRBJ2-1; D ambiguous. V was clipped by 0 bases and J by 0 bases, with 9 bases between them. This CDR3 spans 16 amino acids. Germline-derived CDR1 and CDR2 are MGHRA and YSYEKL. The CDR3 reads CASSQEIPVSYNEQFF. CDR3 nucleotide sequence: TGCGCCAGCAGCCAAGAAATCCCAGTCTCCTACAATGAGCAGTTCTTC.

The chain has TRBV21-1 and TRBJ1-1; the DNA was not compared with TRBD1, the D call given in the table. TRBV21-1 is a listed pseudogene. The CDR3 has 17 residues. The CDR3 loop reads CASSKGNTGTGVTEAFF. In DNA form, the CDR3 reads TGTGCCAGCAGCAAAGGGAACACCGGGACAGGGGTTACTGAAGCTTTCTTT.

The chain is built from TRBV28 and TRBJ1-1, with D possibly being TRBD1 (5 bases). V dropped 2 bases and J dropped 5 bases, with 6 bases sitting between them. CDR1 MDHEN and CDR2 SYDVKM come from the germline V gene. This CDR3 contains 12 residues. DNA for the CDR3: TGTGCCAGCAGTTTACAGGGTACTGAAGCTTTCTTT. This gives the protein CASSLQGTEAFF. Looking up the rest from reference TRBV28 and TRBJ1-1 gives the full variable domain: DVKVTQSSRYLVKRTGEKVFLECVQDMDHENMFWYRQDPGLGLRLIYFSYDVKMKEKGDIPEGYSVSREKKERFSLILESASTNQTSMYLCASSLQGTEAFFGQGTRLTVV.

The chain employs TRBV28 and TRBJ1-5; TRBD1 might be the D (6 bases). Trimming took off 2 bases at V and 5 bases at J, with 13 bases between the two ends. The length of the CDR3 is 15 residues. Looked up from germline, CDR1 is MDHEN and CDR2 is SYDVKM. The CDR3 protein is CASSLIGAGDQPQHF. CDR3 nucleotides: TGTGCCAGCAGTTTAATAGGGGCAGGGGATCAGCCCCAGCATTTT.